Here is one TCR beta chain with its context. Its antigen is currently unknown. The source of the sample is a study of shared clonotypes between healthy human individuals. The CDR3 extends over 16 amino acids. CDR1 and CDR2 (germline): SGDLS, YYNGEE. V lost 2 bases, J lost 8 bases, and 21 bases lay in between. Findings and limits, study-wide: The expectation was that sequencing depth would affect clonotype sharing among donors.

Healthy HIV-negative adults without recent acute infections or vaccinations served as donors. Within Nashville, Tennessee resided all donors, each a Caucasian adult. Libraries were prepared by immunoSEQ multiplex PCR; TCRdb keeps only in-frame clonotypes and omits some of them. The table lists some 690,000 clones, less than 95% of them singletons, with 34% in the top ten. The TCR was taken from a man younger than 30 in good health. Some clones in this sample may be carry-over from other donors' samples. Sequenced sample: memory CD8+ T cells from PBMCs. As to subset: CD45RO+ cells pooled with CCR7-negative TemRA cells. This chain uses TRBV9 with TRBJ2-3, with a tentative D call TRBD1 (5 bases). This CDR3 reads CASSVRDTRTEGTQYF. The CDR3 nucleotides are TGTGCCAGCAGCGTCAGGGATACCCGGACGGAAGGTACGCAGTATTTT. The variable domain in full, with the rest retrieved from reference TRBV9 and TRBJ2-3, is DSGVTQTPKHLITATGQRVTLRCSPRSGDLSVYWYQQSLDQGLQFLIQYYNGEERAKGNILERFSAQQFPDLHSELNLSSLELGDSALYFCASSVRDTRTEGTQYFGPGTRLTVL.